The present T cell receptor (beta chain) was sequenced within a study of cytomegalovirus exposure and HLA in healthy donors. PCR amplification relied on 60 Vbeta primers (plus 13 Jbeta primers). Data came from immunoSEQ multiplex PCR; TCRdb stores just in-frame clones and leaves some out. The table shows some 200,000 clones, with roughly 83% occurring only once. Sequencing was performed on PBMCs. The TCR comes from a woman in her forties or fifties in good health and CMV-seronegative.

CDR3 in DNA: TGTGCCACCGACCGGGACAACACAGATACGCAGTATTTT. Protein product: CATDRDNTDTQYF. This chain connects TRBV28 to TRBJ2-3; perhaps TRBD1 as D (6 bases). V was cut by 10 bases and J by 2 bases, with 13 bases left in between. The CDR3 loop spans 13 amino acids. Germline V CDR1 and CDR2: MDHEN, SYDVKM.